The 20 T cell receptor beta chains reported below all come from one sample, sequenced in a study of cytomegalovirus exposure and HLA in healthy donors. The PCR ran on 60 Vbeta and 13 Jbeta primers. Sequencing used immunoSEQ multiplex PCR; TCRdb keeps in-frame clones, though not all of them. The sample contains about 100,000 clones, roughly three fifths of which appear only once. Sequencing used PBMCs. The receptors were gathered from a human donor in good health.

This clone has just a few counts. The chain uses TRBV2 and TRBJ1-5; D gene uncertain. Germline CDR1 is SNHLY and CDR2 is FYNNEI. CDR3 size: 15 residues. V lost 10 bases to trimming and J lost 2 bases, with 18 bases between them. CDR3 residues: CATSSTPPGNQPQHF. The CDR3 nucleotides are TGTGCCACCTCCAGTACGCCACCTGGCAATCAGCCCCAGCATTTT.

This chain links TRBV5-1 with TRBJ1-1; the D gene is possibly TRBD1 (6 bases). The CDR3 is 15 residues long. The germline gives CDR1 SGHRS, CDR2 YFSETQ. V was trimmed by 5 bases and J by 0 bases, leaving 14 bases between them. The CDR3 spells CASRRTELMNTEAFF. Written as DNA, the CDR3 is TGCGCCAGCAGACGGACAGAGCTAATGAACACTGAAGCTTTCTTT.

V usage is TRBV27 and J usage is TRBJ2-3, with TRBD2 matching 13 bases. This CDR3 has 16 amino acids. Trimming at V came to 6 bases and at J to 2 bases, leaving 5 bases not matched to a gene. Germline CDR1 reads MNHEY; CDR2 reads SMNVEV (reference sequence). The CDR3 DNA sequence: TGTGCCAGCAGCATACTAGCGGGGGGGTACACAGATACGCAGTATTTT. Translating gives CASSILAGGYTDTQYF.

J is TRBJ2-3 and V is TRBV10-3, with 10 bases lining up with TRBD1. After removal of 7 bases from V and 4 bases from J, the junction contained 5 bases not matched to a gene. The germline CDR1 and CDR2 sequences are ENHRY and SYGVKD. This CDR3 is 14 amino acids long. The CDR3 sequence: CAITRGQGADTQYF. CDR3 DNA sequence: TGTGCCATCACCCGAGGACAGGGGGCAGATACGCAGTATTTT.

The J gene is TRBJ1-5, the V gene TRBV30; 9 nucleotides align to TRBD1. The length of the CDR3 is 14 residues. Trimming took 2 bases from V and 4 from J; bases not matched to a gene: 3. The germline V gene encodes CDR1 GTSNPN and CDR2 SVGIG (reference sequence). CDR3 residues: CAWSRQGGNQPQHF. CDR3 sequence (DNA): TGTGCCTGGAGTCGACAGGGGGGTAATCAGCCCCAGCATTTT.

This clone has only a few counts. The rearrangement links TRBV7-6 to TRBJ2-7; no clear D gene. Trimming left V 1 base short and J 3 bases short, with 13 bases between. Germline CDR1 SGHVS, CDR2 FNYEAQ. There are 15 residues in the CDR3. The CDR3 is CASSLGATSIYEQYF. CDR3 bases: TGTGCCAGCAGCTTAGGTGCGACTTCTATCTACGAGCAGTACTTC.

This clone was observed a single time. This chain joins TRBV18 and TRBJ1-4; D unresolved. Germline V lookup: CDR1 KGHSH, CDR2 LQKENI. The V gene lost 6 bases and the J gene lost 2 bases, with 7 bases spanning the gap. The CDR3 spans 13 residues. The CDR3 here is CASSTRTNEKLFF. The CDR3 bases are TGTGCCAGCTCCACGAGGACTAATGAAAAACTGTTTTTT.

The CDR3 region has the DNA TGCGCCAGCAGCTTAGTCGGACTGAACACCGGGGAGCTGTTTTTT. Translation: CASSLVGLNTGELFF. V usage is TRBV5-1 and J usage is TRBJ2-2; TRBD2 is a possible D gene (5 bases). Germline V gene lookup returns CDR1 SGHRS and CDR2 YFSETQ. V dropped 2 bases and J dropped 1 base, with 9 bases sitting between them. The CDR3 totals 15 residues.

The V gene is TRBV30, the J gene TRBJ2-1, with a weak D call TRBD1 (6 bases). This CDR3 spans 16 amino acids. The germline gives CDR1 GTSNPN, CDR2 SVGIG (reference sequence). The V end lost 2 bases, the J end lost 6 bases, and 20 bases lay between the germline ends. The CDR3 sequence: CAWSPRGRAQANEQFF. CDR3 coding DNA: TGTGCCTGGAGTCCCAGGGGCAGGGCGCAGGCCAATGAGCAGTTCTTC.

The chain carries TRBV19 and TRBJ2-5; 7 positions match TRBD2. The DNA end is more similar to TRBJ2-7, so the J call may be wrong. The CDR3 is made up of 13 amino acids. CDR1 LNHDA and CDR2 SQIVND come from the germline V gene (reference sequence). CDR3 loop: CASSVGTTYEQYF. CDR3 nucleotide sequence: TGTGCCAGTAGTGTTGGGACTACCTACGAGCAGTACTTC.

CDR3 DNA: TGTGCCAGTAGACTTGTGGGACAGGGGAATGATGGCTACACCTTC. Translating gives CASRLVGQGNDGYTF. The V call is TRBV19, the J call TRBJ1-2; 10 bases map to TRBD1. The CDR3 runs 15 residues. Trimming removed 6 bases from V and 6 bases from J; junction bases left unmatched: 10. In germline, CDR1 is LNHDA, CDR2 SQIVND (reference sequence). Full variable domain (outside the CDR3, taken from reference TRBV19 and TRBJ1-2): DGGITQSPKYLFRKEGQNVTLSCEQNLNHDAMYWYRQDPGQGLRLIYYSQIVNDFQKGDIAEGYSVSREKKESFPLTVTSAQKNPTAFYLCASRLVGQGNDGYTFGSGTRLTVV.

Of note for this clone: Mismatch with germline at one junction end may stem from a read error. V and J are TRBV7-9 and TRBJ2-1; D gene ambiguous. From germline, CDR1 is SEHNR and CDR2 FQNEAQ (reference sequence). This CDR3 spans 12 amino acids. CDR3 DNA sequence: TGTTCCAGCAGCCCCCCCGGAGATGAGCAGTTCTTC. Protein product: CSSSPPGDEQFF.

CDR3 region: CASSPRGKGEQYF. The CDR3, as DNA: TGTGCCAGCAGCCCGCGGGGGAAGGGGGAGCAGTACTTC. V gene TRBV7-9 combines with J gene TRBJ2-7, with TRBD2 matching over 7 bases. The germline CDR1 and CDR2 sequences are SEHNR and FQNEAQ (reference sequence). This CDR3 has 13 amino acids. V shed 5 bases and J 7 bases; nucleotides not matched to a gene: 8.

The chain carries TRBV7-9 and TRBJ2-2, with D maybe TRBD2 (6 bases). Trimming pared 8 bases from V and 0 bases from J, leaving 7 bases between. Germline-derived CDR1 and CDR2 are SEHNR and FQNEAQ (reference sequence). The CDR3 sequence is 13 residues long. DNA of the CDR3: TGTGCCAGCGGGGACTCGAACACCGGGGAGCTGTTTTTT. Translation gives CASGDSNTGELFF.

This chain connects TRBV6-5 to TRBJ1-3; 8 bases line up with TRBD1. CDR1 MNHEY and CDR2 SVGAGI come from the germline V gene. Trimming took 5 bases from V and 2 from J; bases not matched to a gene: 5. The CDR3 loop spans 15 amino acids. CDR3 region: CASSRQGKAGNTIYF. CDR3 nucleotide sequence: TGTGCCAGCAGTAGACAGGGGAAAGCTGGAAACACCATATATTTT.

V usage is TRBV6-1 and J usage is TRBJ2-7; D ambiguous. Germline CDR1 is MNHNS and CDR2 is SASEGT. The V gene lost 5 bases and the J gene lost 1 base, with 12 bases spanning the gap. The CDR3 extends over 14 amino acids. Written as DNA, the CDR3 is TGTGCCAGCAGTCCCCTGGGCCTTTCCTACGAGCAGTACTTC. Amino acids: CASSPLGLSYEQYF.

V and J are TRBV19 and TRBJ2-7; TRBD2 aligns across 11 bases. The length of the CDR3 is 14 residues. J was trimmed by 3 bases and V by 3 bases; bases with no gene match: 1. CDR1 is LNHDA and CDR2 is SQIVND in the germline V gene (reference sequence). CDR3 region: CASSIGTSGYEQYF. CDR3 sequence (DNA): TGTGCCAGTAGTATCGGGACTAGCGGCTACGAGCAGTACTTC.

J is TRBJ1-1 and V is TRBV9; perhaps TRBD1 as D (5 bases). This CDR3 is built from 16 residues. Looked up from germline, CDR1 is SGDLS and CDR2 is YYNGEE. The V end was cut by 3 bases, the J end by 1 base, with 16 bases between. CDR3 bases: TGTGCCAGCAGCGCGCTCCTAGGCGGGACGAACACTGAAGCTTTCTTT. Encoded protein: CASSALLGGTNTEAFF.

This clone was recorded a few times. The chain recombines TRBV10-1 with TRBJ2-3, with TRBD2 matching over 11 bases. Looked up from germline, CDR1 is WNHNN and CDR2 is SYGVQD (reference sequence). This CDR3 spans 16 amino acids. Losses at the gene ends were 3 bases for V and 1 base for J; bases not matched to a gene: 3. For the CDR3, the DNA is TGCGCCAGCAGTGATAGCGGGAGGGGAGGCACAGATACGCAGTATTTT. This gives the protein CASSDSGRGGTDTQYF.

Only a few counts were recorded for this clone. The chain recombines TRBV2 with TRBJ2-7; D is undetermined. The CDR3 is 11 residues long. From germline, CDR1 is SNHLY and CDR2 FYNNEI. V lost 0 bases, J lost 7 bases, and 4 bases lay in between. The CDR3 region has the DNA TGTGCCAGCAGTGAAGCCCGGGAGCAGTACTTC. This gives the protein CASSEAREQYF.